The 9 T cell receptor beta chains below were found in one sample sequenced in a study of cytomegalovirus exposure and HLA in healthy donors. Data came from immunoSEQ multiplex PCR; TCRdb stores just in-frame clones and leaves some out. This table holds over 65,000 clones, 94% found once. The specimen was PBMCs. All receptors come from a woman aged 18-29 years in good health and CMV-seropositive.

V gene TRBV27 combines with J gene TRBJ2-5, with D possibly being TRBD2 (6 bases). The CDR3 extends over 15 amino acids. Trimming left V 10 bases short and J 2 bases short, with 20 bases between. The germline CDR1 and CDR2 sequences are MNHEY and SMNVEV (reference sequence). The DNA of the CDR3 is TGTGCCACCTCCCTTGTGGGAGGAGGACAAGAGACCCAGTACTTC. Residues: CATSLVGGGQETQYF.

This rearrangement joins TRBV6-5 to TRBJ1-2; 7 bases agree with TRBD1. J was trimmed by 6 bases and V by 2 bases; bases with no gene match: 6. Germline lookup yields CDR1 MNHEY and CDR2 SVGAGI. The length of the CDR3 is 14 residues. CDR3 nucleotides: TGTGCCAGCAGTTACCTTGGACAGGAAGATGGCTACACCTTC. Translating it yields CASSYLGQEDGYTF.

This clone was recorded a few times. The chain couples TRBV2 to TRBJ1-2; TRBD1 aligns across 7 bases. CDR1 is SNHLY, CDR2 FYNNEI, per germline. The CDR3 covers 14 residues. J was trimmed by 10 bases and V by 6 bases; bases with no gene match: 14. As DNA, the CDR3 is TGTGCCAGCAGGGATCGGGACAGCCGCAGAACCTACACCTTC. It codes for CASRDRDSRRTYTF.

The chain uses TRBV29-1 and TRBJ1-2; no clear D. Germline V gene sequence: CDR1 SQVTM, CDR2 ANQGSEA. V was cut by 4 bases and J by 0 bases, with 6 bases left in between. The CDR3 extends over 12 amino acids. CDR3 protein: CSVGRANYGYTF. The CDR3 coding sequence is TGCAGCGTTGGGAGAGCTAACTATGGCTACACCTTC.

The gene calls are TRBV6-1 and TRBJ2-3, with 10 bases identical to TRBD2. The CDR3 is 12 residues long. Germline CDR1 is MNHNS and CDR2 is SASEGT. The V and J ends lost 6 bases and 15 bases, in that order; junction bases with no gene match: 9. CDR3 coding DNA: TGTGCCAGCAGGGTTCCTAGCGGGGGAGCCTATTTT. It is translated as CASRVPSGGAYF.

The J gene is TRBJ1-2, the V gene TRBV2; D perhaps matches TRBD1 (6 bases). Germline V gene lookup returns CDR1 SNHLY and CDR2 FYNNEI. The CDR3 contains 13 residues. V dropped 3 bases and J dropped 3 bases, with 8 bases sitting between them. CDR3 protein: CASSEGADYGYTF. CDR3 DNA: TGTGCCAGCAGTGAGGGGGCGGACTATGGCTACACCTTC.

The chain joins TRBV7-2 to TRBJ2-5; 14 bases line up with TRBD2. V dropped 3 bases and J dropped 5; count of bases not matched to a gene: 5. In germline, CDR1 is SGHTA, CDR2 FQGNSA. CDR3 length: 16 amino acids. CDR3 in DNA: TGTGCCAGCAGCTTTTCGACTAGCGGGGGGGCGGAGACCCAGTACTTC. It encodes CASSFSTSGGAETQYF.

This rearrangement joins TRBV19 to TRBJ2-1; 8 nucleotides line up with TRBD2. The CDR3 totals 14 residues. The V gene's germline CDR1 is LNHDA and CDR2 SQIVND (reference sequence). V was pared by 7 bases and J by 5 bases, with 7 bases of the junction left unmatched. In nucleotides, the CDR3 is TGTGCCAGTAACGTTCTAGCGGGTGACAATGAGCAGTTCTTC. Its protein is CASNVLAGDNEQFF.

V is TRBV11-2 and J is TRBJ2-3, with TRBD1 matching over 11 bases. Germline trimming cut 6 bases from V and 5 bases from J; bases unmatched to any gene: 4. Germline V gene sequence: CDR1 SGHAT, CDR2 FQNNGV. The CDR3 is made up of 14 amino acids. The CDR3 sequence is CASSLGQGGDTQYF. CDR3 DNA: TGTGCCAGCAGTCTGGGACAGGGGGGAGATACGCAGTATTTT.